The clone carrying this T cell receptor beta chain was observed a handful of times. Its antigen is still unknown. Duration under 3 months, a NOSPECS grade of at least 4, and a Clinical Activity Score of at least 3 characterized the ophthalmopathy patients. RNA transcripts were the template for amplifying TCR beta CDR3 regions. In the first-round RT-PCR of the TCR CDR3, the HTBI primer set was used. TCRdb reprocessed the multiplex PCR reads with MiXCR, giving one entry per CDR3 protein. The table lists 550,000 to 700,000 distinct CDR3 sequences, under 15% of them singletons. The CDR3 consists of 17 residues. Trimming at V came to 6 bases and at J to 7 bases, leaving 11 bases not matched to a gene. These data come from a study of T cells in Graves' hyperthyroidism and ophthalmopathy. General observations from the study: The model's output predicted ophthalmopathy at a median of about 5.9 months prior to onset. Peripheral blood also featured most of the thyroid clonotypes expanded above 0.001.

The chain joins TRBV12-3 or TRBV12-4 to TRBJ2-2; the match to TRBD2 covers 13 bases. The specimen was blood. This TCR derives from a woman aged 40 to 49 with Graves' ophthalmopathy. The CDR3 DNA sequence: TGTGCCAGCAGGCCCACCCAGGGACTAGCGGGAAGCGGGGAGCTGTTTTTT. The encoded protein is CASRPTQGLAGSGELFF.